This entry lists 12 T cell receptor beta chains sequenced from one sample in a study of shared clonotypes between healthy human individuals. Libraries were prepared by immunoSEQ multiplex PCR; TCRdb keeps only in-frame clonotypes and omits some of them. The sample lists about 490,000 clones; roughly four fifths were seen once. Sequenced sample: PBMCs. The source is a woman aged 40 to 55 in good health. Some clones in this sample may be carry-over from other donors' samples.

The chain carries TRBV7-9 and TRBJ2-1, with TRBD2 matching 15 bases. Germline CDR1 and CDR2: SEHNR and FQNEAQ (reference sequence). V lost 5 bases, J lost 7 bases, and 6 bases stayed unmatched. The CDR3 is made up of 16 amino acids. CDR3: CASSPVGLAGGNEQFF. For the CDR3, the DNA is TGTGCCAGCAGCCCCGTCGGACTAGCGGGGGGGAATGAGCAGTTCTTC.

The V gene is TRBV14, the J gene TRBJ1-2; 10 positions match TRBD1. Per the germline V gene, CDR1 is SGHDN and CDR2 is FVKESK. This CDR3 contains 15 residues. Unmatched junction bases numbered 4, after V lost 1 base and J lost 5 bases. CDR3 region: CASSQVRGQGYGYTF. The DNA for the CDR3 is TGTGCCAGCAGCCAAGTGAGGGGACAGGGGTATGGCTACACCTTC.

A note on this clone: A far larger clone is just one base off, so this is likely a read error. J is TRBJ1-1 and V is TRBV6-5; the D is unclear. The length of the CDR3 is 12 residues. Trimming stripped 6 bases from V and 4 bases from J, with 9 bases between. CDR1 and CDR2 (germline): MNHEY, SVGAGI. DNA for the CDR3: TGTGCCAGCAGGCAAGGGAGCACTGAAGCTTTCTTT. It yields the protein CASRQGSTEAFF.

CDR3 sequence (DNA): TGTGCCACCAGCTCCCGGACAGGGACCTCCTACGAGCAGTACTTC. It translates to CATSSRTGTSYEQYF. The chain joins TRBV15 to TRBJ2-7; 8 positions match TRBD1. V shed 5 bases and J 0 bases; nucleotides not matched to a gene: 6. CDR1 and CDR2 from the germline V gene are LNHNV and YYDKDF (reference sequence). This CDR3 spans 15 amino acids.

The CDR3 spells CASSRTEAGNTIYF. CDR3 DNA sequence: TGCGCCAGCAGCCGAACCGAAGCGGGAAACACCATATATTTT. The rearrangement links TRBV4-3 to TRBJ1-3; D unclear. The V end was cut by 4 bases, the J end by 4 bases, with 11 bases between. The CDR3 is made up of 14 amino acids. The germline gives CDR1 LGHNA, CDR2 YSLEER.

In nucleotides, the CDR3 is TGTGCCACCAGCAGAGTCGACAGTTATCATGAAAAACTGTTTTTT. Translated: CATSRVDSYHEKLFF. The chain has TRBV15 and TRBJ1-4, with D maybe TRBD1 (5 bases). Looked up from germline, CDR1 is LNHNV and CDR2 is YYDKDF (reference sequence). The CDR3 spans 15 residues. Between the trimmed V and J ends, which lost 1 base and 6 bases, there was a span of 12 bases.

At least ten counts were recorded for this clone. The chain carries TRBV12-5 and TRBJ2-5; TRBD1 is a possible D gene (6 bases). Trimming removed 6 bases from V and 2 bases from J, with 10 bases in between. Germline V gene lookup returns CDR1 LGHNT and CDR2 FRNRAP. There are 13 residues in the CDR3. The DNA of the CDR3 is TGTGCTAGTGGGGCTGGACAGCAAGAGACCCAGTACTTC. Translating gives CASGAGQQETQYF.

In this sample, this clone turned up a few times. The CDR3 nucleotides read TGCGCCAGCAGCGTGGGACAAAACACCGGGGAGCTGTTTTTT. Translated, it gives CASSVGQNTGELFF. This chain links TRBV5-1 with TRBJ2-2; TRBD1 might be the D (6 bases). CDR1 is SGHRS and CDR2 is YFSETQ in the germline V gene. The CDR3 totals 14 residues. The V gene lost 4 bases and the J gene lost 2 bases, with 9 bases spanning the gap.

The V gene is TRBV5-1, the J gene TRBJ2-6, with TRBD1 as a possible D gene (6 bases). Germline CDR1 reads SGHRS; CDR2 reads YFSETQ. CDR3 size: 15 residues. Between the trimmed V and J ends, which lost 0 bases and 4 bases, there was a span of 8 bases. The DNA for the CDR3 is TGCGCCAGCAGCTTGGTGGGGGCAGGGGCCAACGTCCTGACTTTC. Its translation: CASSLVGAGANVLTF.

The chain couples TRBV28 to TRBJ2-7, with 7 bases matching TRBD1. Germline V gene lookup returns CDR1 MDHEN and CDR2 SYDVKM. The V segment lost 3 bases and the J segment 6 bases; nucleotides outside the gene matches: 23. The CDR3 spans 19 residues. Here the CDR3 DNA reads TGTGCCAGCAGTTTGTGGGGAAGGGGAGAGACAGGGATCCAGGGCGAGCAGTACTTC. As protein: CASSLWGRGETGIQGEQYF. Complete variable domain (other parts from reference TRBV28 and TRBJ2-7): DVKVTQSSRYLVKRTGEKVFLECVQDMDHENMFWYRQDPGLGLRLIYFSYDVKMKEKGDIPEGYSVSREKKERFSLILESASTNQTSMYLCASSLWGRGETGIQGEQYFGPGTRLTVT.

This clone occurred once. V is TRBV27 and J is TRBJ2-4; no reliable D call. V was pared by 3 bases and J by 0 bases, with 12 bases between. Germline CDR1 and CDR2: MNHEY and SMNVEV (reference sequence). This CDR3 has 16 residues. This CDR3 reads CASSFVPGVAKNIQYF. Written as DNA, the CDR3 is TGTGCCAGCAGTTTTGTGCCGGGTGTAGCCAAAAACATTCAGTACTTC.

V is TRBV5-1 and J is TRBJ2-6; D remains unclear. The CDR3 runs 15 residues. CDR1 and CDR2 (germline): SGHRS, YFSETQ. V was clipped by 0 bases and J by 2 bases, with 6 bases between them. In nucleotides, the CDR3 is TGCGCCAGCAGCTTGGATAGGACTGGGGCCAACGTCCTGACTTTC. Residues: CASSLDRTGANVLTF.